Listed below are T cell receptor beta chains from one sample, sequenced in a study of OX40 agonist ivuxolimab in advanced cancers. Method: immunoSEQ multiplex PCR; TCRdb's copy keeps in-frame clones and lacks some. The sample yields about 80,000 clones, around 90% seen once. This material consisted of CD4+ or CD8+ T cells sorted from blood, taken in a trial of the OX40 agonist ivuxolimab. The receptors derive from an adult with an advanced solid tumor such as melanoma, head and neck, liver or kidney cancer. Each CDR3 is given with its conserved first and last residue. The D gene is left open where the match is weak. Size tells how often a clone was seen (once, few, many) or the class of an expanded clone, and some rows leave it out.

V	D	J	size	CDR3	DNA
TRBV28	.	TRBJ2-3	.	CASSRHGGTDTQYF	TGTGCCAGCAGTCGGCATGGGGGAACAGATACGCAGTATTTT
TRBV7-3	.	TRBJ2-3	.	CASSLTGKTSTDTQYF	TGTGCCAGCAGCTTAACGGGGAAGACTAGCACAGATACGCAGTATTTT
TRBV7-3	TRBD1	TRBJ2-1	few	CASSLSGTGGGGVWNEQFF	TGTGCCAGCAGCTTATCCGGGACAGGGGGCGGAGGAGTATGGAATGAGCAGTTCTTC
TRBV6-6	TRBD1	TRBJ2-7	.	CASSYRRTGRYEQYF	TGTGCCAGCAGTTACAGGCGGACAGGGCGCTACGAGCAGTACTTC
TRBV19	.	TRBJ2-3	.	CASSPFSVTDTQYF	TGTGCCAGTAGCCCTTTTTCGGTCACAGATACGCAGTATTTT
TRBV12-5	TRBD1	TRBJ1-4	.	CASGLATGTDSEKLFF	TGTGCTAGTGGCTTGGCTACCGGGACAGATAGTGAAAAACTGTTTTTT
TRBV27	.	TRBJ2-3	.	CASSFRQYTDTQYF	TGTGCCAGCAGTTTCCGGCAGTACACAGATACGCAGTATTTT
TRBV9	.	TRBJ2-3	.	CASSVGGSGSPDTQYF	TGTGCCAGCAGCGTAGGAGGGTCCGGGAGCCCAGATACGCAGTATTTT
TRBV4-1	TRBD2	TRBJ2-7	.	CASSQAPLAGVSEQYF	TGCGCCAGCAGCCAGGCGCCTTTAGCGGGAGTCTCCGAGCAGTACTTC
TRBV28	.	TRBJ2-5	.	CASSFPEETQYF	TGTGCCAGCAGTTTCCCCGAAGAGACCCAGTACTTC
TRBV5-4	TRBD1	TRBJ1-2	.	CASSLGVRTGDGYTF	TGTGCCAGCAGCTTGGGGGTGAGGACAGGGGACGGCTACACCTTC
TRBV4-1	.	TRBJ1-1	.	CASSQGLAGEAFF	TGCGCCAGCAGCCAAGGCCTGGCCGGGGAAGCTTTCTTT
TRBV30	.	TRBJ1-5	once	CAWSGGYTQPQHF	TGTGCCTGGAGTGGAGGGTATACTCAGCCCCAGCATTTT
TRBV2	.	TRBJ2-1	.	CASSEGPSEFF	TGTGCCAGCAGTGAGGGGCCGTCAGAGTTCTTC
TRBV14	.	TRBJ2-7	.	CASSQEWDTTYEQYF	TGTGCCAGCAGCCAAGAATGGGACACAACCTACGAGCAGTACTTC
TRBV10-3	.	TRBJ1-1	.	CAISESNQGVGEAFF	TGTGCCATCAGTGAGTCGAATCAGGGCGTTGGTGAAGCTTTCTTT
TRBV29-1	.	TRBJ2-1	.	CSVEAGTSSYNEQFF	TGCAGCGTTGAGGCCGGGACATCCTCCTACAATGAGCAGTTCTTC
TRBV19	.	TRBJ1-5	.	CASSINSYSNQPQHF	TGTGCCAGTAGTATAAATAGCTATAGCAATCAGCCCCAGCATTTT
TRBV7-2	.	TRBJ2-1	once	CASSTYSWGGSYNEQFF	TGTGCCAGCAGCACATATTCATGGGGTGGCTCCTACAATGAGCAGTTCTTC
TRBV5-1	TRBD2	TRBJ2-3	.	CASSSGGSRDTQYF	TGCGCCAGCAGCTCCGGGGGGTCCAGGGATACGCAGTATTTT
TRBV7-9	TRBD2	TRBJ2-7	once	CASSLTLAGVSSYEQYF	TGTGCCAGCAGCTTAACCTTAGCGGGAGTCTCTTCCTACGAGCAGTACTTC
TRBV6-5	TRBD2	TRBJ2-1	.	CASNLIAGGPLPVF	TGTGCCAGCAACCTAATAGCGGGAGGGCCCCTCCCGGTCTTC
TRBV27	.	TRBJ1-2	.	CASSLQGLGGYTF	TGTGCCAGCAGTTTACAGGGGTTAGGGGGCTACACCTTC
TRBV2	.	TRBJ2-5	.	CASSLGETQYF	TGTGCCAGCAGTTTGGGTGAGACCCAGTACTTC
TRBV4-1	TRBD2	TRBJ2-5	.	CASSFRRGEETQYF	TGCGCCAGCAGCTTTCGGCGGGGGGAAGAGACCCAGTACTTC
TRBV18	.	TRBJ1-3	.	CASSPGPSLGGNTIYF	TGTGCCAGCTCACCAGGCCCATCCCTCGGTGGAAACACCATATATTTT
TRBV5-1	TRBD1	TRBJ1-1	.	CASSPTGSTEAFF	TGCGCCAGCAGCCCGACAGGGTCCACTGAAGCTTTCTTT
TRBV5-1	.	TRBJ2-7	.	CASSLVVGTPYEQYF	TGCGCCAGCAGCTTGGTAGTGGGTACGCCCTACGAGCAGTACTTC
TRBV6-6	TRBD1	TRBJ2-3	.	CASSYFVQGESDTQYF	TGTGCCAGCAGTTATTTTGTACAGGGGGAATCAGATACGCAGTATTTT
TRBV5-1	TRBD2	TRBJ2-5	.	CASSQTGRAGFQETQYF	TGCGCCAGCAGCCAAACCGGGAGGGCCGGCTTTCAAGAGACCCAGTACTTC
TRBV18	.	TRBJ2-7	.	CASSRRDRAYEQYF	TGTGCCAGCTCACGCCGGGACCGAGCCTACGAGCAGTACTTC
TRBV10-3	.	TRBJ2-1	.	CAISDGGSSYNEQFF	TGTGCCATCAGTGATGGAGGGAGCTCCTACAATGAGCAGTTCTTC
TRBV5-4	.	TRBJ1-4	.	CASSLAFRQPGEKLFF	TGTGCCAGCAGCTTGGCGTTTCGGCAGCCAGGGGAAAAACTGTTTTTT
TRBV9	TRBD2	TRBJ2-3	.	CASRLAPAGGGGDTQYF	TGTGCCAGCAGGTTGGCCCCCGCGGGAGGAGGTGGAGATACGCAGTATTTT
TRBV27	TRBD2	TRBJ2-1	.	CASSFRLAGHEQFF	TGTGCCAGCAGTTTTCGACTAGCGGGCCATGAGCAGTTCTTC
TRBV7-9	.	TRBJ2-1	.	CASRIQENNEQFF	TGTGCCAGCAGAATACAGGAGAACAATGAGCAGTTCTTC
TRBV18	.	TRBJ2-3	.	CASSPPRTDVTDTQYF	TGTGCCAGCTCACCACCTAGGACGGATGTCACAGATACGCAGTATTTT
TRBV25-1	.	TRBJ1-1	.	CASSERGNTEAFF	TGTGCCAGCAGTGAACGGGGAAACACTGAAGCTTTCTTT
TRBV27	TRBD1	TRBJ2-1	.	CASSLGGADNEQFF	TGTGCCAGCAGTCTAGGGGGCGCTGACAATGAGCAGTTCTTC
TRBV5-4	TRBD1	TRBJ2-7	.	CASSWGQGYEQYF	TGTGCCAGCAGCTGGGGACAGGGCTACGAGCAGTACTTC
TRBV9	TRBD2	TRBJ2-1	.	CASSVDSGPYNEQFF	TGTGCCAGCAGCGTAGATAGCGGGCCCTACAATGAGCAGTTCTTC
TRBV27	.	TRBJ2-3	.	CASSSEFSTDTQYF	TGTGCCAGCAGTAGCGAATTTAGCACAGATACGCAGTATTTT
TRBV27	.	TRBJ1-1	.	CASSLVLNTEAFF	TGTGCCAGCAGTTTGGTTTTAAACACTGAAGCTTTCTTT
TRBV7-6	TRBD1	TRBJ2-7	.	CASSSSGGYEQYF	TGTGCCAGCAGCTCTTCAGGGGGCTACGAGCAGTACTTC
TRBV25-1	.	TRBJ1-1	.	CASSETGGGNTEAFF	TGTGCCAGCAGTGAAACCGGGGGGGGGAACACTGAAGCTTTCTTT